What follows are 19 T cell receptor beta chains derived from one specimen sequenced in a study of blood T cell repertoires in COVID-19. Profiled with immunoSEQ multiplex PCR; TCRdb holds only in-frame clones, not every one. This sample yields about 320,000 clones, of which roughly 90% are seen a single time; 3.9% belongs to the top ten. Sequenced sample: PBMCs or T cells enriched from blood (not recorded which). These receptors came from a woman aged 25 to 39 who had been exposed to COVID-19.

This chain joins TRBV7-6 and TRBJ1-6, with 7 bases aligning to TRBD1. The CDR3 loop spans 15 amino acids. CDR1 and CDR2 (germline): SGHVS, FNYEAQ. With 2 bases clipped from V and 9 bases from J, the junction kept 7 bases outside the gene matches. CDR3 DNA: TGTGCCAGCAGCTTAAGGGGCAGGGGGACTTCACCCCTCCACTTT. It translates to CASSLRGRGTSPLHF.

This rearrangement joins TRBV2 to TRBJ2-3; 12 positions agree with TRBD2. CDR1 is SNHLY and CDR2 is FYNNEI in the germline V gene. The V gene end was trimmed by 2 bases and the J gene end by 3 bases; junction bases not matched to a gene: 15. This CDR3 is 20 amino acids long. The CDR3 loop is CASSELGLAGGPGLTDTQYF. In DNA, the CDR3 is TGTGCCAGCAGTGAATTAGGCCTAGCGGGGGGGCCCGGTTTGACAGATACGCAGTATTTT.

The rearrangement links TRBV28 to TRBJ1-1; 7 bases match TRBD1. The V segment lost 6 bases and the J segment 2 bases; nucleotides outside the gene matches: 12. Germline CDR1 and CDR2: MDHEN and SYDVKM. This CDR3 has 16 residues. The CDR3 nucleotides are TGTGCCAGCAGCCAAGGAGGGGGCTTAGTCAACACTGAAGCTTTCTTT. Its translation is CASSQGGGLVNTEAFF.

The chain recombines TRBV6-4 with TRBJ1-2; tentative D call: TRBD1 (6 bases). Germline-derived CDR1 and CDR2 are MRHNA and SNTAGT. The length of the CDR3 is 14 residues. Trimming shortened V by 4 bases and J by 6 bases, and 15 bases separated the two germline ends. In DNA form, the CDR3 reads TGTGCCAGCAGTGGGGGGCGCCTGGGGGATGGCTACACCTTC. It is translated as CASSGGRLGDGYTF.

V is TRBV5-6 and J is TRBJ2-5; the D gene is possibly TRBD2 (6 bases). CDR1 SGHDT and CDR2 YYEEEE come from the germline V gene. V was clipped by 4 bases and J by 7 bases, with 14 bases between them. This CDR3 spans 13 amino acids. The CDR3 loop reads CASSPRRGATQYF. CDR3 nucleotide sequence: TGTGCCAGCAGCCCAAGGAGGGGAGCGACCCAGTACTTC.

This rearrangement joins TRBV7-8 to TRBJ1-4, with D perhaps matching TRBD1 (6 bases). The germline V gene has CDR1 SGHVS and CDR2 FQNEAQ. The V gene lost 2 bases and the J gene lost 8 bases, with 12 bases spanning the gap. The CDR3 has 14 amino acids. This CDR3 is CASSLFSGQEKLFF. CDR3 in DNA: TGTGCCAGCAGCTTATTCTCGGGACAAGAAAAACTGTTTTTT.

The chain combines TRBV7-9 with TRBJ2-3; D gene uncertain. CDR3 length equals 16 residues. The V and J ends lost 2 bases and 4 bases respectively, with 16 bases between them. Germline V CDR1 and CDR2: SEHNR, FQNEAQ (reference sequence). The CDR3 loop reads CASSLSPSVGADTQYF. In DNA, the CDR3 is TGTGCCAGCAGCTTATCTCCCAGCGTCGGAGCAGATACGCAGTATTTT.

The CDR3 bases are TGTGCCAGCAGCTTAGACCAGGGCAGGGGGCAAGAGACCCAGTACTTC. Translated: CASSLDQGRGQETQYF. The chain is built from TRBV7-9 and TRBJ2-5; 7 nucleotides align to TRBD1. Per germline, CDR1 SEHNR and CDR2 FQNEAQ (reference sequence). This CDR3 is 16 amino acids long. J was trimmed by 2 bases and V by 1 base; bases with no gene match: 7.

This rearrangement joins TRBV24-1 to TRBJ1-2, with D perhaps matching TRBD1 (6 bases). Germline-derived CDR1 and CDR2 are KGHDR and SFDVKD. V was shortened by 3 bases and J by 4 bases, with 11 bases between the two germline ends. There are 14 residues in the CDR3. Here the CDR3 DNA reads TGTGCCACCAGTGATCCCAGGGGATCCTATGGCTACACCTTC. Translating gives CATSDPRGSYGYTF.

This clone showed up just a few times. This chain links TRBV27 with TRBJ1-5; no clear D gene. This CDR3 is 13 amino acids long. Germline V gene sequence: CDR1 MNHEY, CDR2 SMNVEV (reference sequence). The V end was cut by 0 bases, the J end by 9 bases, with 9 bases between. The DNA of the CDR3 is TGTGCCAGCAGTTTATCCAGTCTTGGGCCCCAGCATTTT. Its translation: CASSLSSLGPQHF.

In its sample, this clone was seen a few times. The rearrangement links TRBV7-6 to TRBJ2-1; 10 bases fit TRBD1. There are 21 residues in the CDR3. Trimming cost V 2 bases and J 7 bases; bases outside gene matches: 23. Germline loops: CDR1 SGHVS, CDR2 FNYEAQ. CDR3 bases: TGTGCCAGCAGCTTAATCCGGGGGAAATTGCTGACAGGGGGCACGGGTAATGAGCAGTTCTTC. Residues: CASSLIRGKLLTGGTGNEQFF.

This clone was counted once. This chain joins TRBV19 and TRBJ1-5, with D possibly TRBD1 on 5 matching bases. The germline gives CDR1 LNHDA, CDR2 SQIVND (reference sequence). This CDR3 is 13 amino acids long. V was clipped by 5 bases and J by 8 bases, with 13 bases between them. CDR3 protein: CASSEWGVEPQHF. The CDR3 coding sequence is TGTGCCAGTAGTGAATGGGGGGTAGAGCCCCAGCATTTT.

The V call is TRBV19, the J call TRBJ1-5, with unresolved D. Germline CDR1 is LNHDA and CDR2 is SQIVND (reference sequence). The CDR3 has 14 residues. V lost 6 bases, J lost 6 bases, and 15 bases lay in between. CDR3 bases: TGTGCCAGTAGCAACGCCGGCCGGGGTCAGCCCCAGCATTTT. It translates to CASSNAGRGQPQHF.

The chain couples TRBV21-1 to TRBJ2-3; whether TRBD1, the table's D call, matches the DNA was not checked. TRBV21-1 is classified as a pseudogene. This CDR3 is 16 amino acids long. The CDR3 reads CASWGDRVAFRDTQYF. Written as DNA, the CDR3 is TGTGCCAGCTGGGGGGACAGGGTCGCTTTCCGAGATACGCAGTATTTT.

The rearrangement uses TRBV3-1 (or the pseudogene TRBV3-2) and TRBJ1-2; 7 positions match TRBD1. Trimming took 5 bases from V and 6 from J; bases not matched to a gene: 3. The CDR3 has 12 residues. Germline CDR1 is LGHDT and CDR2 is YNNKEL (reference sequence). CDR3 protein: CASSYTGDGYTF. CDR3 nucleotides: TGTGCCAGCAGCTATACAGGGGATGGCTACACCTTC.

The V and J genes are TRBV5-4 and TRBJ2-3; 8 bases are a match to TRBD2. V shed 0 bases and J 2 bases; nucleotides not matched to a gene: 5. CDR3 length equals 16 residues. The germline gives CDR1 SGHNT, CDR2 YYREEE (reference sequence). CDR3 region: CASSLERGGHTDTQYF. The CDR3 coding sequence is TGTGCCAGCAGCTTGGAACGGGGGGGGCACACAGATACGCAGTATTTT.

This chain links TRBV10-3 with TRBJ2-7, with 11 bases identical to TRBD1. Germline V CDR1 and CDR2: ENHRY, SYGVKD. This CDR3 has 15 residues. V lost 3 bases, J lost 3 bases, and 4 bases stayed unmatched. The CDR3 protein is CAISDKGTGGYEQYF. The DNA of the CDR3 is TGTGCCATCAGTGATAAGGGGACAGGGGGCTACGAGCAGTACTTC.

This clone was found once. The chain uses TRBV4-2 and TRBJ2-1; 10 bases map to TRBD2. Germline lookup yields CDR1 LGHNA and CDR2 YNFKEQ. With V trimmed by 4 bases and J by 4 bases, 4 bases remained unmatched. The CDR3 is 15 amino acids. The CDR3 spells CASSLTSGVYNEQFF. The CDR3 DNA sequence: TGTGCCAGCAGCCTCACTAGCGGGGTTTACAATGAGCAGTTCTTC.

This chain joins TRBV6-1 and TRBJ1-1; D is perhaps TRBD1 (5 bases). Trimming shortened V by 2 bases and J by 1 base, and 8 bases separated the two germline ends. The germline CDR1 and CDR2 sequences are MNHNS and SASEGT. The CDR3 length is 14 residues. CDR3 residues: CASSETGTNTEAFF. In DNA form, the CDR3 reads TGTGCCAGCAGTGAAACAGGAACGAACACTGAAGCTTTCTTT.